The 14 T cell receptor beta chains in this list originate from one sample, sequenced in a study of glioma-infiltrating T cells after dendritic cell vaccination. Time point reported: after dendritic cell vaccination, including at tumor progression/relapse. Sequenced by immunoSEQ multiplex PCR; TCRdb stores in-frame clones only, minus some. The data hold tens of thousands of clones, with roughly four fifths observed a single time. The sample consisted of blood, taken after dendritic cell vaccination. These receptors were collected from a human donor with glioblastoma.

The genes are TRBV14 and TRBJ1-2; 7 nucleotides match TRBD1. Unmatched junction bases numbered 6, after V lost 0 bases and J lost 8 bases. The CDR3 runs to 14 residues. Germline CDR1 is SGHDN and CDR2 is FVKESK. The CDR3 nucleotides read TGTGCCAGCAGCCAAGATCAGACAGGGAGAGGCTACACCTTC. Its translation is CASSQDQTGRGYTF.

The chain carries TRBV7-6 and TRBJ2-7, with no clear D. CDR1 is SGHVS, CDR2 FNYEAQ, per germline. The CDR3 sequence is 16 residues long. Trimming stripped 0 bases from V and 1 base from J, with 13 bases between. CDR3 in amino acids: CASSLAARGLSYEQYF. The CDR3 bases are TGTGCCAGCAGCTTAGCCGCTAGAGGTTTATCCTACGAGCAGTACTTC.

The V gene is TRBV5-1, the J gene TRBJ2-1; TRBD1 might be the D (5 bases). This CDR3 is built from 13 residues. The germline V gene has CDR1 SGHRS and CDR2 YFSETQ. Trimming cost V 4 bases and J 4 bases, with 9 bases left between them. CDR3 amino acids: CASSTGVYNEQFF. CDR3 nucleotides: TGCGCCAGCAGCACAGGCGTTTACAATGAGCAGTTCTTC.

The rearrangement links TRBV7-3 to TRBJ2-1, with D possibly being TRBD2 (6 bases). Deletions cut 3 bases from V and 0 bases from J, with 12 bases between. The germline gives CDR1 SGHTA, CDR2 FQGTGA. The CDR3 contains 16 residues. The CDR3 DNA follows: TGTGCCAGCAGCTTTAATAGCGGAGGCTCCTACAATGAGCAGTTCTTC. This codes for CASSFNSGGSYNEQFF.

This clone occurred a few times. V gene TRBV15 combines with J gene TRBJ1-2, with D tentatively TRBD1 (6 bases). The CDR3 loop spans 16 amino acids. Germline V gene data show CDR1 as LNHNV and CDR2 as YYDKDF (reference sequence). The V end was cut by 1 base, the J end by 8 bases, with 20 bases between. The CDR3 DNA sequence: TGTGCCACCAGCAGAGTTTCGGGGGGCGCAAGGGGCGGCTACACCTTC. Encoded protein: CATSRVSGGARGGYTF.

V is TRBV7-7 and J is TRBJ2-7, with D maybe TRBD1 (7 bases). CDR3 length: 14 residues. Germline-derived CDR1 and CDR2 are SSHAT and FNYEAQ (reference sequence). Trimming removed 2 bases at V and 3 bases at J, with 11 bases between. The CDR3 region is CASSLTRDSYEQYF. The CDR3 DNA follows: TGTGCCAGCAGCTTAACGCGGGACAGCTACGAGCAGTACTTC.

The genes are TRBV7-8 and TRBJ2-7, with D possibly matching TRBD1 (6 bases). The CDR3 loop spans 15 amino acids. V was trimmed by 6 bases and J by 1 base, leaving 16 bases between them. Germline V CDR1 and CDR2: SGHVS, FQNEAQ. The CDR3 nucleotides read TGTGCCAGCAGACCTCAACAGGGCCCATCCTACGAGCAGTACTTC. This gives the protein CASRPQQGPSYEQYF. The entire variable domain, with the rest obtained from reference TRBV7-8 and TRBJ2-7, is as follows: GAGVSQSPRYKVAKRGQDVALRCDPISGHVSLFWYQQALGQGPEFLTYFQNEAQLDKSGLPSDRFFAERPEGSVSTLKIQRTQQEDSAVYLCASRPQQGPSYEQYFGPGTRLTVT.

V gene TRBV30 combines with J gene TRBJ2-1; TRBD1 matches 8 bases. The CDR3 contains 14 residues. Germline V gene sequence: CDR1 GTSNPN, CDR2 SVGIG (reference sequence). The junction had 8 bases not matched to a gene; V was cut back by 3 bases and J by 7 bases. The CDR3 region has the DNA TGTGCCTGGAGAATCCCAGGGGGCCGGAATGAGCAGTTCTTC. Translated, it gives CAWRIPGGRNEQFF.

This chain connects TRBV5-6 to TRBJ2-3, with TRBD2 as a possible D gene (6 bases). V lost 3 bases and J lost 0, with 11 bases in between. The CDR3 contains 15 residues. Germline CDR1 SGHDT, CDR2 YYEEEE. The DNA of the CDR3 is TGTGCCAGCAGCTCCGGTAGCGGTAGCACAGATACGCAGTATTTT. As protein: CASSSGSGSTDTQYF.

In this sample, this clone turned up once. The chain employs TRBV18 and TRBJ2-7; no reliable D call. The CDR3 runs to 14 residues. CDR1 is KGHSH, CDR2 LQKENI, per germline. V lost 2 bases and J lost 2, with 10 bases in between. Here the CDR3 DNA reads TGTGCCAGCTCACCAAACATATTCCCCTACGAGCAGTACTTC. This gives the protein CASSPNIFPYEQYF.

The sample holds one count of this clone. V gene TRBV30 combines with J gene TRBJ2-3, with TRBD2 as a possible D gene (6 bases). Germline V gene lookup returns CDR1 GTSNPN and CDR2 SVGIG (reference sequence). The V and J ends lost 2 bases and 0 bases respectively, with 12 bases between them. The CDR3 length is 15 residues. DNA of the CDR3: TGTGCCTGGAGTTTTTCGGGGGAAAGCACAGATACGCAGTATTTT. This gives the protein CAWSFSGESTDTQYF.

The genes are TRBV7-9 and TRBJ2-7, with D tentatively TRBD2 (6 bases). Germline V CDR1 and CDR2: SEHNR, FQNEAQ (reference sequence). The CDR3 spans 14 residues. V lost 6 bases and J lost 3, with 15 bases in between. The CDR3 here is CASSRGEESYEQYF. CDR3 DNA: TGTGCCAGCAGTCGCGGGGAGGAGAGCTACGAGCAGTACTTC.

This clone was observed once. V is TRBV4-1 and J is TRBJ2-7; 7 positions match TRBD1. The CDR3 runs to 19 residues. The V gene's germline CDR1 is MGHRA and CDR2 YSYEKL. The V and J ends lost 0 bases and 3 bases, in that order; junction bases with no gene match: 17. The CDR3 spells CASSQEVGTGDGGFYEQYF. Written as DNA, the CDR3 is TGCGCCAGCAGCCAAGAAGTAGGTACAGGGGACGGTGGATTCTACGAGCAGTACTTC.

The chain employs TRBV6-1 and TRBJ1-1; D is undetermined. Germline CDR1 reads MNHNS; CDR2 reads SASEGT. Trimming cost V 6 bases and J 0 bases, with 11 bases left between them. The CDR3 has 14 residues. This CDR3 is CASRLQSLNTEAFF. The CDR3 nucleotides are TGTGCCAGCAGGCTACAGAGCTTGAACACTGAAGCTTTCTTT.